Presented here are 19 T cell receptor beta chains from one specimen sequenced in a study of T cell repertoires in cytomegalovirus infection. Their antigens are not known. TCRdb analysed the reads with MiXCR anew, one entry per CDR3 protein. The sample consists of 200,000 or so distinct CDR3 sequences, about 38% of them appearing once. The sequences come from CD8+ T cells from cultured PBMCs, collected from culture after CMV antigen stimulation. These receptors came from a human donor in good health (CMV status not recorded). Some clones in this sample may be carry-over from other donors' samples.

A remark on this clonotype: This likely comes from a read error, as the CDR3 has no conserved phenylalanine or tryptophan at its end. The chain has TRBV7-1 and TRBJ2-7; D unclear. TRBV7-1 is known as an ORF, though its function is uncertain. V was cut by 3 bases and J by 2 bases, with 11 bases left in between. This CDR3 region has 14 residues. The CDR3, as DNA: TGTGCCAGCAGCTCCGGGCTACACGCCTACGAGCAGTACTAC. It translates to CASSSGLHAYEQYY.

This clonotype was observed a handful of times. This sequence joins TRBV7-6 and TRBJ2-7; 8 nucleotides agree with TRBD1. Looked up from germline, CDR1 is SGHVS and CDR2 is FNYEAQ. The CDR3 length is 14 residues. V trimming: 4 bases; J trimming: 3 bases; junction bases outside the gene matches: 5. The CDR3 loop is CASSSGDRSYEQYF. The CDR3 DNA follows: TGTGCCAGCAGCTCCGGGGACAGGAGCTACGAGCAGTACTTC.

The CDR3, as DNA: TGTGCCAGCAGACAAGATCTTGAGGGGACAGCTTATGGTCTATCTTATGGCTACACCTTC. Its protein product is CASRQDLEGTAYGLSYGYTF. This sequence joins TRBV3-2 and TRBJ1-2; no DNA check was done on the table's D call, TRBD1. TRBV3-2 corresponds to a pseudogene. This CDR3 is 20 amino acids long.

V is TRBV20-1 and J is TRBJ1-4; TRBD1 is a possible D gene (5 bases). Trimming took off 4 bases at V and 7 bases at J, with 16 bases between the two ends. Germline-derived CDR1 and CDR2 are DFQATT and SNEGSKA (reference sequence). This CDR3 has 14 residues. DNA for the CDR3: TGCAGTGCTACTCGACAGTACCGCGGTGAAAAACTGTTTTTT. Its protein product is CSATRQYRGEKLFF.

The chain recombines TRBV7-8 with TRBJ2-7, with D possibly TRBD1 on 6 matching bases. This CDR3 comprises 15 residues. V was clipped by 4 bases and J by 2 bases, with 15 bases between them. CDR1 is SGHVS, CDR2 FQNEAQ, per germline. In DNA, the CDR3 is TGTGCCAGCAGCTGGAACAGGGAGAGGCCCTACGAGCAGTACTTC. Protein sequence: CASSWNRERPYEQYF.

The rearrangement joins TRBV6-1 to TRBJ1-3, with D possibly being TRBD1 (6 bases). V lost 6 bases and J 1 base, leaving 10 bases between the germline ends. The CDR3 has 14 residues. Germline loops: CDR1 MNHNS, CDR2 SASEGT. The CDR3: CASRETGSGNTIYF. DNA for the CDR3: TGTGCCAGCAGGGAAACAGGGTCTGGAAACACCATATATTTT.

The CDR3 DNA is TGCAGTGCTAGAGCAGGACCAGGGGGCATTTATGAAAAACTGTTTTTT. It encodes CSARAGPGGIYEKLFF. This chain connects TRBV20-1 to TRBJ1-4, with 8 positions matching TRBD1. Trimming at V came to 1 base and at J to 6 bases, leaving 10 bases not matched to a gene. CDR3 length: 16 amino acids. Germline CDR1 DFQATT, CDR2 SNEGSKA (reference sequence).

CDR3 nucleotides: TGTGCCAGTAGTATCCGAAATTCGGGGTATCCCTATGGCTACACCTTC. Amino acids: CASSIRNSGYPYGYTF. The chain carries TRBV19 and TRBJ1-2; D gene ambiguous. The CDR3 spans 16 residues. The V end was cut by 3 bases, the J end by 4 bases, with 18 bases between. Germline V gives CDR1 LNHDA, CDR2 SQIVND (reference sequence).

The chain couples TRBV20-1 to TRBJ2-7; 8 nucleotides match TRBD1. V shed 3 bases, J shed 4 bases, and the junction held 5 bases outside the gene matches. Germline CDR1 and CDR2: DFQATT and SNEGSKA (reference sequence). This CDR3 comprises 13 residues. CDR3 coding DNA: TGCAGTGCTAGGGGCAGGGGGCCTTACGAGCAGTACTTC. The encoded protein is CSARGRGPYEQYF.

This clonotype was observed a handful of times. The chain uses TRBV4-1 and TRBJ2-2; no firm D call. This CDR3 contains 13 residues. Trimming took off 1 base at V and 5 bases at J, with 5 bases between the two ends. From germline, CDR1 is MGHRA and CDR2 YSYEKL. The CDR3 coding sequence is TGCGCCAGCAGCCAAGGGGTGACCGGGGAGCTGTTTTTT. Its protein is CASSQGVTGELFF.

V usage is TRBV28 and J usage is TRBJ2-2; tentative D call: TRBD1 (5 bases). The germline gives CDR1 MDHEN, CDR2 SYDVKM. This CDR3 is built from 14 residues. Trimming stripped 3 bases from V and 6 bases from J, with 11 bases between. CDR3 DNA sequence: TGTGCCAGCAGTTTGCCACAGGAATCCGGGGAGCTGTTTTTT. Residues: CASSLPQESGELFF.

The genes are TRBV4-2 and TRBJ2-1; 8 bases are shared with TRBD2. Per the germline V gene, CDR1 is LGHNA and CDR2 is YNFKEQ. V was clipped by 0 bases and J by 7 bases; unmatched bases: 8. This CDR3 is 16 amino acids long. CDR3 DNA sequence: TGTGCCAGCAGCCAAGAAGCGGGAGCGACCGAAAATGAGCAGTTCTTC. Encoded protein: CASSQEAGATENEQFF.

This clonotype has more than one count but fewer than ten. The J gene is TRBJ1-6, the V gene TRBV28, with 7 bases lining up with TRBD1. The CDR3 has 14 amino acids. Germline values: CDR1 MDHEN, CDR2 SYDVKM. V lost 10 bases, J lost 6 bases, and 9 bases stayed unmatched. The CDR3 here is CATDLDRVNSPLHF. CDR3 bases: TGTGCCACCGACCTTGACAGGGTTAATTCACCCCTCCACTTT.

J is TRBJ1-1 and V is TRBV27; D is ambiguous. The CDR3 consists of 15 residues. Deletions cut 3 bases from V and 5 bases from J, with 16 bases between. The germline gives CDR1 MNHEY, CDR2 SMNVEV (reference sequence). For the CDR3, the DNA is TGTGCCAGCAGTTTCGGCAGCTCCCCAAGAACTGAAGCTTTCTTT. It is translated as CASSFGSSPRTEAFF.

The V gene is TRBV27, the J gene TRBJ2-7; D possibly corresponds to TRBD1 (5 bases). The germline V gene encodes CDR1 MNHEY and CDR2 SMNVEV (reference sequence). CDR3 length: 13 amino acids. Trimming removed 4 bases from V and 5 bases from J, with 12 bases in between. CDR3 coding DNA: TGTGCCAGCAGTTCTTTTCAGGGAAACGAGCAGTACTTC. It translates to CASSSFQGNEQYF.

This clonotype was detected a few times. The chain joins TRBV28 to TRBJ1-1; D uncertain. This CDR3 is 15 amino acids long. With 2 bases removed from V and 0 bases from J, the gap between germline ends came to 10 bases. From germline, CDR1 is MDHEN and CDR2 SYDVKM. CDR3 protein: CASSLPYSMNTEAFF. CDR3 nucleotides: TGTGCCAGCAGTTTACCGTACAGCATGAACACTGAAGCTTTCTTT. The variable domain in full, completed from reference TRBV28 and TRBJ1-1, reads DVKVTQSSRYLVKRTGEKVFLECVQDMDHENMFWYRQDPGLGLRLIYFSYDVKMKEKGDIPEGYSVSREKKERFSLILESASTNQTSMYLCASSLPYSMNTEAFFGQGTRLTVV.

The gene calls are TRBV7-3 and TRBJ2-1; 7 nucleotides agree with TRBD1. The V segment lost 2 bases and the J segment 6 bases; nucleotides outside the gene matches: 10. The CDR3 has 16 residues. The germline CDR1 and CDR2 sequences are SGHTA and FQGTGA. Here the CDR3 DNA reads TGTGCCAGCAGCTTAGGGACAGACCTTTGGGGCAATGAGCAGTTCTTC. It encodes CASSLGTDLWGNEQFF.

The chain employs TRBV27 and TRBJ2-2, with 13 bases fitting TRBD2. The CDR3 totals 17 residues. Germline V lookup: CDR1 MNHEY, CDR2 SMNVEV (reference sequence). V dropped 4 bases and J dropped 5; count of bases not matched to a gene: 7. The CDR3 bases are TGTGCCAGCAGTTCGAGACTAGCGGGGGGCCGAACCGGGGAGCTGTTTTTT. Translation gives CASSSRLAGGRTGELFF.

This clonotype was seen a few times. The CDR3 region is CAISGFGGYSGANVLTF. The CDR3 DNA sequence: TGTGCCATCAGTGGTTTCGGCGGTTACTCTGGGGCCAACGTCCTGACTTTC. V gene TRBV10-3 combines with J gene TRBJ2-6, with D hard to call. The V end was cut by 4 bases, the J end by 0 bases, with 13 bases between. Germline-derived CDR1 and CDR2 are ENHRY and SYGVKD. The length of the CDR3 is 17 residues.